The text below deals with one T cell receptor (beta chain). This sample is drawn from a study of shared T cell receptors in the human thymus. Clones were sequenced by immunoSEQ multiplex PCR, and TCRdb holds only the in-frame ones, with some missing. Here the sample spans about 380,000 clones, approximately 95% being singletons. The sequencing input was thymocytes. The sequence came from a human donor.

The CDR3 DNA is TGTGCCAGCAGCAAAACAGGGTTGGGTTACAATGAGCAGTTCTTC. Its translation is CASSKTGLGYNEQFF. The chain is built from TRBV28 and TRBJ2-1; TRBD1 is a possible D gene (6 bases). The V and J ends lost 6 bases and 4 bases respectively, with 16 bases between them. Germline V gene lookup returns CDR1 MDHEN and CDR2 SYDVKM. The CDR3 has 15 amino acids.